This T cell receptor beta chain was sequenced for a study of CD8+CD57+ T cells in acquired aplastic anemia. For the study at large: DNA from sorted CD4+ and CD8+ cells averaged roughly 3.4 ug.

The study profiled TCR beta VDJ and CDR3 using genomic DNA as template. One entry per CDR3 protein results from TCRdb running MiXCR on the reads. The sample has just over 200,000 distinct CDR3 sequences; approximately 65% are singletons. This CDR3 region has 14 residues. Per the germline V gene, CDR1 is SQVTM and CDR2 is ANQGSEA. The V gene end was trimmed by 4 bases and the J gene end by 6 bases; junction bases not matched to a gene: 9. Findings of the study overall: Found in both controls and patients were twenty-nine CD8+ CDR3 sequences. Patients showed no significant difference from controls in CD8+ Simpson's diversity.

CD8+CD57+ cell expansion had been shown by flow cytometry in patients chosen for sequencing. Notes on this clonotype: No antigen is known for it.

The V gene is TRBV29-1, the J gene TRBJ2-5; 9 positions match TRBD1. The clonotype was recovered from a human donor with aplastic anemia. Sample: sorted CD4+, CD8+, or CD8+CD57+ T cells (not recorded which) from PBMCs. DNA for the CDR3: TGCAGCGTTGGCGGGGGACAGGGAGGGAAGACCCAGTACTTC. Protein sequence: CSVGGGQGGKTQYF.